What follows is one T cell receptor (beta chain) and its context. Its specificity is not known. The data were taken from a study of T cells after yellow fever vaccination. As for the study in general: When fractions had low cell numbers, they were prepared with SMART-Seq v4 Ultra Low Input. Overall study findings and caveats: Any FACS-sorted repertoire could hold abundant clonotypes that contaminate it from the bulk population. Overlap between CD4 and CD8 compartments was detected for a small share of clonotypes.

Trimming removed 2 bases at V and 7 bases at J, with 12 bases between. The germline CDR1 and CDR2 sequences are SEHNR and FQNEAQ (reference sequence). This CDR3 has 14 amino acids. Universal primer sites and UMIs were introduced during 5'RACE template-switching synthesis of TCR cDNA. TCRdb processed the 5' RACE reads anew with MiXCR; each CDR3 protein has one entry. The repertoire holds 400,000 or so distinct CDR3 sequences, with 18% as singletons. The source of this sequence is a man between 18 and 35 years old who received the YFV17D yellow fever vaccine. The sequences come from PBMCs, collected before the yellow fever booster vaccination. This chain uses TRBV7-9 with TRBJ1-5; the D gene is possibly TRBD1 (5 bases). CDR3 in amino acids: CASSLKGTGQPQHF. The CDR3 DNA is TGTGCCAGCAGCTTAAAGGGGACCGGGCAGCCCCAGCATTTT.